Listed here are 26 T cell receptor beta chains from one sample, sequenced in a study of CD8 T cells in ankylosing spondylitis. TCRdb reprocessed the 5' RACE reads with MiXCR, giving one entry per CDR3 protein. This sample has about 240,000 distinct CDR3 sequences; roughly a tenth occur once, and the top ten carry less than 7%. The source material was blood, either unsorted or a sorted T cell fraction (not recorded which). All receptors derive from a male donor with ankylosing spondylitis or in good health (not recorded which).

At least ten counts were recorded for this clonotype. The rearrangement uses TRBV5-1 and TRBJ2-7; 7 bases are a match to TRBD1. V lost 0 bases to trimming and J lost 3 bases; unmatched junction nucleotides: 3. The CDR3 extends over 14 amino acids. Germline CDR1 is SGHRS and CDR2 is YFSETQ. CDR3 sequence reads: CASSLEQGFYEQYF. DNA of the CDR3: TGCGCCAGCAGCTTGGAACAGGGGTTCTACGAGCAGTACTTC.

The chain employs TRBV11-2 and TRBJ2-2, with D unresolved. Trimming left V 3 bases short and J 0 bases short, with 8 bases between. The V gene's germline CDR1 is SGHAT and CDR2 FQNNGV. CDR3 length equals 15 residues. CDR3 coding DNA: TGTGCCAGCAGCTTCGAGACCCCGAACACCGGGGAGCTGTTTTTT. It specifies CASSFETPNTGELFF. The full variable domain, rest sourced from reference TRBV11-2 and TRBJ2-2, is EAGVAQSPRYKIIEKRQSVAFWCNPISGHATLYWYQQILGQGPKLLIQFQNNGVVDDSQLPKDRFSAERLKGVDSTLKIQPAKLEDSAVYLCASSFETPNTGELFFGEGSRLTVL.

This clonotype has a count of ten or more. The V call is TRBV28, the J call TRBJ2-1, with 8 bases aligning to TRBD2. V was pared by 2 bases and J by 4 bases, with 10 bases of the junction left unmatched. Germline assignment: CDR1 MDHEN and CDR2 SYDVKM. The CDR3 totals 17 residues. CDR3 bases: TGTGCCAGCAGTTTAAGTTTGCTAGCGGGCAGATACAATGAGCAGTTCTTC. Residues: CASSLSLLAGRYNEQFF.

The gene calls are TRBV7-2 and TRBJ1-2; TRBD1 might be the D (6 bases). Trimming left V 2 bases short and J 7 bases short, with 17 bases between. The CDR3 length is 15 residues. Per germline, CDR1 SGHTA and CDR2 FQGNSA. The CDR3 loop is CASSLFTGSWSGYTF. The CDR3 nucleotides are TGTGCCAGCAGCTTATTTACAGGGAGCTGGAGTGGCTACACCTTC.

This clonotype was picked up many times. The chain joins TRBV20-1 to TRBJ2-2; D unresolved. The V end lost 1 base, the J end lost 1 base, and 16 bases lay between the germline ends. In germline, CDR1 is DFQATT, CDR2 SNEGSKA (reference sequence). This CDR3 comprises 17 residues. This CDR3 is CSARAPLSARNTGELFF. CDR3 nucleotide sequence: TGCAGTGCTAGAGCCCCGCTTTCGGCCAGGAACACCGGGGAGCTGTTTTTT.

This clonotype was seen at least ten times. V is TRBV5-1 and J is TRBJ2-1; TRBD1 might be the D (5 bases). The germline gives CDR1 SGHRS, CDR2 YFSETQ. The V end lost 2 bases, the J end lost 3 bases, and 9 bases lay between the germline ends. The CDR3 is 14 amino acids. The DNA for the CDR3 is TGCGCCAGCAGCTTCAACAGGAACTACAATGAGCAGTTCTTC. It yields the protein CASSFNRNYNEQFF. The whole variable domain, remainder taken from reference TRBV5-1 and TRBJ2-1, is KAGVTQTPRYLIKTRGQQVTLSCSPISGHRSVSWYQQTPGQGLQFLFEYFSETQRNKGNFPGRFSGRQFSNSRSEMNVSTLELGDSALYLCASSFNRNYNEQFFGPGTRLTVL.

This chain joins TRBV6-5 and TRBJ1-2; D not resolved. CDR1 MNHEY and CDR2 SVGAGI come from the germline V gene. The CDR3 is made up of 17 amino acids. The ends were cut back, 7 bases at V and 6 bases at J, with 27 bases in the middle. CDR3 loop: CASTDRGGAWFLHGYTF. The CDR3 coding sequence is TGTGCCAGCACCGATCGAGGTGGTGCTTGGTTTCTTCATGGCTACACCTTC.

This clonotype has at least ten counts. The chain links TRBV10-3 to TRBJ2-7; D might be TRBD1 (5 bases). This CDR3 has 13 amino acids. Germline V gene sequence: CDR1 ENHRY, CDR2 SYGVKD. Trimming stripped 0 bases from V and 2 bases from J, with 5 bases between. The CDR3 DNA follows: TGTGCCATCAGTGAGTCGACAGCCTACGAGCAGTACTTC. This gives the protein CAISESTAYEQYF.

This clonotype was detected ten times or more. The rearrangement joins TRBV12-3 or TRBV12-4 to TRBJ2-3, with D perhaps being TRBD1 or TRBD2 (5 bases each). V lost 3 bases, J lost 0 bases, and 10 bases lay in between. The CDR3 loop spans 15 amino acids. CDR3 sequence: CASSLGTSSTDTQYF. CDR3 DNA: TGTGCCAGCAGTTTGGGGACCTCCAGCACAGATACGCAGTATTTT.

This clonotype was recorded at least ten times. The chain is built from TRBV5-1 and TRBJ1-2; 10 positions agree with TRBD1. The V segment lost 4 bases and the J segment 4 bases; nucleotides outside the gene matches: 1. This CDR3 comprises 13 residues. The germline V gene has CDR1 SGHRS and CDR2 YFSETQ. The CDR3 sequence: CASSGTGAYGYTF. As DNA, the CDR3 is TGCGCCAGCAGCGGGACAGGGGCCTATGGCTACACCTTC.

This clonotype was seen ten or more times. This chain uses TRBV9 with TRBJ2-7; maybe TRBD1 (6 bases). This CDR3 has 14 amino acids. The V gene's germline CDR1 is SGDLS and CDR2 YYNGEE. Trimming pared 3 bases from V and 1 base from J, leaving 11 bases between. For the CDR3, the DNA is TGTGCCAGCAGCGAGGGGACACGTTCCTACGAGCAGTACTTC. Its translation is CASSEGTRSYEQYF.

The table lists this clonotype with many counts. V and J are TRBV18 and TRBJ2-7, with D tentatively TRBD1 (7 bases). Trimming left V 0 bases short and J 3 bases short, with 15 bases between. Germline CDR1 and CDR2: KGHSH and LQKENI. The CDR3 consists of 16 residues. The CDR3 region has the DNA TGTGCCAGCTCACCACCGATCGGGGGACAGCACTACGAGCAGTACTTC. It encodes CASSPPIGGQHYEQYF.

Many counts were recorded for this clonotype. The gene calls are TRBV12-3 or TRBV12-4 and TRBJ2-1; D gene ambiguous. The CDR3 length is 13 residues. The V and J ends lost 5 bases and 12 bases respectively, with 17 bases between them. The DNA of the CDR3 is TGTGCCAGCAGTACCGGACGGGTCTTTGGGCAGTTCTTC. Its translation: CASSTGRVFGQFF.

The chain is built from TRBV2 and TRBJ2-3; 7 nucleotides align to TRBD2. Trimming at V came to 4 bases and at J to 1 base, leaving 17 bases not matched to a gene. Per the germline V gene, CDR1 is SNHLY and CDR2 is FYNNEI. The CDR3 is 19 residues long. The CDR3 protein is CASSAKRGDPDLRTDTQYF. The CDR3 region has the DNA TGTGCCAGCAGTGCAAAGCGGGGCGATCCAGACCTACGCACAGATACGCAGTATTTT.

This clonotype appeared many times. This sequence joins TRBV10-3 and TRBJ2-2; D possibly uses TRBD1 or TRBD2 (5 bases each). CDR3 size: 17 residues. V was clipped by 5 bases and J by 4 bases, with 20 bases between them. Germline V gives CDR1 ENHRY, CDR2 SYGVKD. The CDR3 DNA reads as TGTGCCATCAGTATCTCATCCGGGACGGGCTCCACCGGGGAGCTGTTTTTT. This codes for CAISISSGTGSTGELFF.

This clonotype was counted a few times. The CDR3, as DNA: TGTGCCAGCAGTTCGACCGGGTTCGCTAGCGGTAACCTGAACACAGATACGCAGTATTTT. It yields the protein CASSSTGFASGNLNTDTQYF. The chain links TRBV28 to TRBJ2-3; 7 bases line up with TRBD2. Germline CDR1 and CDR2: MDHEN and SYDVKM. V lost 4 bases, J lost 2 bases, and 21 bases stayed unmatched. This CDR3 has 20 amino acids.

This clonotype was detected many times. The CDR3 is CSASGRTNEQFF. The CDR3, as DNA: TGCAGTGCTAGCGGACGGACAAATGAGCAGTTCTTC. The chain recombines TRBV20-1 with TRBJ2-1, with D perhaps TRBD1 (5 bases). Germline V lookup: CDR1 DFQATT, CDR2 SNEGSKA (reference sequence). The CDR3 has 12 amino acids. V was trimmed by 3 bases and J by 7 bases, leaving 10 bases between them.

The rearrangement joins TRBV29-1 to TRBJ2-7; maybe TRBD1 (6 bases). This CDR3 comprises 16 residues. V was cut by 4 bases and J by 3 bases, with 22 bases left in between. From germline, CDR1 is SQVTM and CDR2 ANQGSEA. The CDR3 here is CSVVGFKTGHNYEQYF. The CDR3 DNA sequence: TGCAGCGTTGTCGGATTCAAGACAGGACACAACTACGAGCAGTACTTC.

This clonotype was seen at least ten times. The gene calls are TRBV29-1 and TRBJ2-1; TRBD2 agrees at 7 bases. V shed 6 bases, J shed 10 bases, and the junction held 12 bases outside the gene matches. Germline V gene sequence: CDR1 SQVTM, CDR2 ANQGSEA. This CDR3 comprises 13 residues. The CDR3 nucleotides are TGCAGCGTGGAAAGAGGGAGGGTACAAGAGCAGTTCTTC. Its protein is CSVERGRVQEQFF.

With regard to this clonotype: Just one base apart from a much larger clone, this may be a read error. The chain carries TRBV20-1 and TRBJ2-3; unclear D gene. The CDR3 spans 11 residues. V was cut by 6 bases and J by 2 bases, with 6 bases left in between. CDR1 and CDR2 from the germline V gene are DFQATT and SNEGSKA (reference sequence). The CDR3 sequence is CSAWTTDTQYF. The CDR3 nucleotides read TGCAGTGCCTGGACCACAGATACGCAGTATTTT.

This clonotype showed up many times. One end of the junction varies from germline; a read error may be responsible. The chain uses TRBV5-1 and TRBJ2-1; D is perhaps TRBD1 or TRBD2 (6 bases each). Germline assignment: CDR1 SGHRS and CDR2 YFSETQ. This CDR3 contains 15 residues. For the CDR3, the DNA is TGTGCCAGCAGCTTAGGGGGGAGCTCCTACAATGAGCAGTTCTTC. It is translated as CASSLGGSSYNEQFF.

A word on this clonotype: The junction shows a germline mismatch at one end, possibly a read error. The CDR3 loop is CATSQDPRKQETQYF. In DNA form, the CDR3 reads TGTGCCACCAGCCAAGATCCTCGGAAGCAAGAGACCCAGTACTTC. The chain recombines TRBV3-1 with TRBJ2-5; D not resolved. CDR1 and CDR2 from the germline V gene are LGHDT and YNNKEL (reference sequence). This CDR3 is built from 15 residues.

This clonotype was counted at least ten times. This chain connects TRBV19 to TRBJ2-1; 10 bases align to TRBD2. The V gene's germline CDR1 is LNHDA and CDR2 SQIVND (reference sequence). The V gene end was trimmed by 8 bases and the J gene end by 6 bases; junction bases not matched to a gene: 10. The CDR3 consists of 15 residues. The CDR3 DNA sequence: TGTGCCAGTTCCTCCGGGACTAGCGAGGTCAATGAGCAGTTCTTC. Its protein product is CASSSGTSEVNEQFF.

This chain joins TRBV20-1 and TRBJ1-2; D remains unclear. Germline-derived CDR1 and CDR2 are DFQATT and SNEGSKA (reference sequence). With 3 bases removed from V and 4 bases from J, the gap between germline ends came to 12 bases. The CDR3 spans 13 residues. CDR3 coding DNA: TGCAGTGCTAGTCGGTCGGAACTCTATGGCTACACCTTC. Amino acids: CSASRSELYGYTF.

This clonotype was seen many times. The rearrangement links TRBV12-3 or TRBV12-4 to TRBJ2-1; TRBD2 matches 8 bases. The length of the CDR3 is 17 residues. Unmatched junction bases numbered 7, after V lost 3 bases and J lost 0 bases. CDR3 sequence (DNA): TGTGCCAGCAGTTTTGGTAGCGGGGCCGTCTCCTACAATGAGCAGTTCTTC. It yields the protein CASSFGSGAVSYNEQFF.

The chain joins TRBV7-6 to TRBJ1-1, with D tentatively TRBD1 (6 bases). Germline CDR1 SGHVS, CDR2 FNYEAQ. The germline V and J ends were trimmed by 4 bases and 5 bases, with 14 bases remaining between them. CDR3 length: 14 amino acids. The CDR3 nucleotides are TGTGCCAGCAGCTCCCCCCGGGGGGCGACTGAAGCTTTCTTT. This translates into CASSSPRGATEAFF.